The 14 T cell receptor beta chains given below trace back to one sample, sequenced in a study of T cell responses to AZD1222 COVID-19 vaccine. Data came from immunoSEQ multiplex PCR; TCRdb stores just in-frame clones and leaves some out. Of about 140,000 clones listed, 80% to 90% are singletons. Source: peripheral blood, taken on day 0 of AZD1222 vaccination. The receptors shown here come from an adult in good health.

The sample holds a few counts of this clone. The V call is TRBV7-2, the J call TRBJ2-5; 8 nucleotides align to TRBD1. Germline assignment: CDR1 SGHTA and CDR2 FQGNSA. The V segment lost 4 bases and the J segment 2 bases; nucleotides outside the gene matches: 9. The CDR3 extends over 16 amino acids. This chain's CDR3 is CASSSRVRGRQETQYF. The DNA for the CDR3 is TGTGCCAGCAGCTCCCGGGTCAGGGGGCGGCAAGAGACCCAGTACTTC. Full variable domain (rest looked up from reference TRBV7-2 and TRBJ2-5): GAGVSQSPSNKVTEKGKDVELRCDPISGHTALYWYRQSLGQGLEFLIYFQGNSAPDKSGLPSDRFSAERTGGSVSTLTIQRTQQEDSAVYLCASSSRVRGRQETQYFGPGTRLLVL.

The chain has TRBV19 and TRBJ1-3; maybe TRBD1 (5 bases). CDR3 length: 15 amino acids. Germline lookup yields CDR1 LNHDA and CDR2 SQIVND (reference sequence). Trimming removed 4 bases at V and 3 bases at J, with 13 bases between. CDR3 coding DNA: TGTGCCAGTAGTACCGGGACGTTCGATGGAAACACCATATATTTT. Translation: CASSTGTFDGNTIYF.

V gene TRBV6-5 combines with J gene TRBJ2-1, with 11 bases that match TRBD1. The CDR3 has 15 residues. Unmatched junction bases numbered 4, after V lost 6 bases and J lost 3 bases. The germline V gene encodes CDR1 MNHEY and CDR2 SVGAGI. The CDR3 sequence is CASRDGTGGYNEQFF. The CDR3 nucleotides read TGTGCCAGCAGGGATGGGACAGGGGGCTACAATGAGCAGTTCTTC.

V and J are TRBV27 and TRBJ1-6, with D uncertain. The V end was cut by 4 bases, the J end by 7 bases, with 8 bases between. There are 13 residues in the CDR3. The germline V gene has CDR1 MNHEY and CDR2 SMNVEV (reference sequence). The DNA for the CDR3 is TGTGCCAGCAGTTGGGAGAGAAATTCACCCCTCCACTTT. It codes for CASSWERNSPLHF.

The chain couples TRBV18 to TRBJ2-4, with no clear D. Trimming took off 3 bases at V and 0 bases at J, with 9 bases between the two ends. Germline values: CDR1 KGHSH, CDR2 LQKENI. CDR3 size: 15 residues. The CDR3 DNA is TGTGCCAGCTCACCCCCCCAAGTAGCCAAAAACATTCAGTACTTC. Amino acid sequence: CASSPPQVAKNIQYF.

The CDR3 DNA reads as TGTGCCAGTACGGGACAGAAGGATCAGCCCCAGCATTTT. Translating gives CASTGQKDQPQHF. The chain carries TRBV19 and TRBJ1-5, with 7 bases matching TRBD1. The CDR3 has 13 residues. V was pared by 7 bases and J by 5 bases, with 5 bases of the junction left unmatched. Germline values: CDR1 LNHDA, CDR2 SQIVND (reference sequence).

The CDR3 nucleotides are TGTGCCAGCAGCTTAGAGGGGGGTCGAGAGCAGTACTTC. Translating it yields CASSLEGGREQYF. The J gene is TRBJ2-7, the V gene TRBV7-2; either TRBD1 or TRBD2 may supply D (6 bases each). Germline-derived CDR1 and CDR2 are SGHTA and FQGNSA. Trimming removed 1 base from V and 7 bases from J, with 11 bases in between. The CDR3 consists of 13 residues.

The chain has TRBV10-3 and TRBJ1-2, with 7 bases fitting TRBD1. V lost 6 bases and J lost 7; bases outside the gene matches: 23. The CDR3 covers 18 residues. The germline gives CDR1 ENHRY, CDR2 SYGVKD. CDR3 in amino acids: CAIRGRADDRDILSGYTF. In DNA, the CDR3 is TGTGCCATCAGGGGGAGGGCTGACGACAGGGACATTTTGAGTGGCTACACCTTC.

This clone is a singleton in its sample. The chain uses TRBV5-1 and TRBJ2-7, with 7 positions matching TRBD2. The CDR3 covers 13 residues. The germline V gene has CDR1 SGHRS and CDR2 YFSETQ. V shed 7 bases, J shed 0 bases, and the junction held 4 bases outside the gene matches. DNA of the CDR3: TGCGCCAGCGCTTGGGGGGGCTCCTACGAGCAGTACTTC. As protein: CASAWGGSYEQYF.

The rearrangement joins TRBV19 to TRBJ2-1, with TRBD2 matching 14 bases. Germline V lookup: CDR1 LNHDA, CDR2 SQIVND (reference sequence). CDR3 size: 16 residues. Trimming at V came to 6 bases and at J to 4 bases, leaving 5 bases not matched to a gene. The CDR3 nucleotides are TGTGCCAGTAGCTGGGGACTAGCGGGGGCTTACAATGAGCAGTTCTTC. Protein sequence: CASSWGLAGAYNEQFF.

This clone was detected a few times. CDR3 protein: CASSLGTGGQPQHF. The DNA for the CDR3 is TGTGCCAGCAGCCTGGGGACAGGCGGTCAGCCCCAGCATTTT. The genes are TRBV9 and TRBJ1-5; 8 nucleotides agree with TRBD1. There are 14 residues in the CDR3. Trimming at V came to 4 bases and at J to 6 bases, leaving 6 bases not matched to a gene. Germline-derived CDR1 and CDR2 are SGDLS and YYNGEE.

Only one count was recorded for this clone. The V and J genes are TRBV28 and TRBJ1-2; 10 bases map to TRBD1. CDR1 MDHEN and CDR2 SYDVKM come from the germline V gene. There are 16 residues in the CDR3. V shed 6 bases and J 4 bases; nucleotides not matched to a gene: 11. In DNA, the CDR3 is TGTGCCAGCAGCCTCGGGACAGGGGTCGATATCTATGGCTACACCTTC. The encoded protein is CASSLGTGVDIYGYTF.

This clone was seen more than once but under ten times. The chain employs TRBV20-1 and TRBJ2-1, with 9 bases aligning to TRBD2. Germline assignment: CDR1 DFQATT and CDR2 SNEGSKA (reference sequence). The CDR3 totals 15 residues. Germline trimming cut 3 bases from V and 6 bases from J; bases unmatched to any gene: 9. CDR3 nucleotide sequence: TGCAGTGCTAGTTGGCGGGAGGGCCTGGGCAATGAGCAGTTCTTC. Translation: CSASWREGLGNEQFF.

The chain links TRBV9 to TRBJ1-2, with a weak D call TRBD1 (6 bases). Trimming took 0 bases from V and 8 from J, leaving 23 bases between them. The CDR3 loop spans 17 amino acids. CDR1 is SGDLS, CDR2 YYNGEE, per germline. CDR3 DNA: TGTGCCAGCAGCGTAGAAGGAGTGGGGGGCAGAACGGGAGGCTACACCTTC. Translating it yields CASSVEGVGGRTGGYTF.